The 20 T cell receptor beta chains given below trace back to one sample, sequenced in a study of cytomegalovirus exposure and HLA in healthy donors. PCR primers comprised 60 Vbeta and 13 Jbeta primers. Data came from immunoSEQ multiplex PCR; TCRdb stores just in-frame clones and leaves some out. The table lists some 100,000 clones, under 85% of them singletons. The sample was PBMCs. These receptor sequences come from a man aged 40-49 years in good health and CMV-seropositive.

The chain couples TRBV9 to TRBJ2-2, with D perhaps matching TRBD2 (6 bases). The V gene lost 3 bases and the J gene lost 6 bases, with 12 bases spanning the gap. From germline, CDR1 is SGDLS and CDR2 YYNGEE. This CDR3 contains 14 residues. DNA of the CDR3: TGTGCCAGCAGCGCCGGAGGGGACCCCGGGGAGCTGTTTTTT. Amino acid sequence: CASSAGGDPGELFF.

This sequence joins TRBV9 and TRBJ1-1, with D maybe TRBD1 (5 bases). V was pared by 0 bases and J by 11 bases, with 14 bases between. CDR3 length: 13 amino acids. The germline CDR1 and CDR2 sequences are SGDLS and YYNGEE. CDR3 in amino acids: CASSVDLQAMAFF. CDR3 in DNA: TGTGCCAGCAGCGTAGACTTACAGGCTATGGCTTTCTTT.

This chain links TRBV4-1 with TRBJ2-7; 11 positions agree with TRBD1. J gave up 6 bases and V 1 base, and 8 bases lay outside the gene matches. This CDR3 has 16 amino acids. Germline CDR1 MGHRA, CDR2 YSYEKL. The CDR3 DNA sequence: TGCGCCAGCAGCCAAGTGGTTACCGGGACAGGGGGCGAGCAGTACTTC. This encodes CASSQVVTGTGGEQYF.

In its sample, this clone was seen a few times. This chain connects TRBV5-1 to TRBJ1-5; 7 nucleotides match TRBD1. Germline-derived CDR1 and CDR2 are SGHRS and YFSETQ. The CDR3 is 15 amino acids. Trimming took 0 bases from V and 5 from J; bases not matched to a gene: 5. CDR3: CASSLAGQADQPQHF. The CDR3 DNA reads as TGCGCCAGCAGCTTGGCCGGACAGGCCGATCAGCCCCAGCATTTT.

The chain carries TRBV9 and TRBJ2-3; 9 bases fit TRBD2. In germline, CDR1 is SGDLS, CDR2 YYNGEE. With V trimmed by 0 bases and J by 4 bases, 3 bases remained unmatched. The CDR3 length is 15 residues. As DNA, the CDR3 is TGTGCCAGCAGCGTAGATGTAGCGGGGGCAGATACGCAGTATTTT. Translating gives CASSVDVAGADTQYF. Based on the CDR3 plus reference TRBV9 and TRBJ2-3, the full variable domain is DSGVTQTPKHLITATGQRVTLRCSPRSGDLSVYWYQQSLDQGLQFLIQYYNGEERAKGNILERFSAQQFPDLHSELNLSSLELGDSALYFCASSVDVAGADTQYFGPGTRLTVL.

This sequence joins TRBV9 and TRBJ1-6, with TRBD1 identical over 7 bases. Germline CDR1 is SGDLS and CDR2 is YYNGEE. V shed 7 bases, J shed 10 bases, and the junction held 14 bases outside the gene matches. This CDR3 is built from 15 residues. DNA for the CDR3: TGTGCCAGCGGTGACCCTAAGGGGGCTCGGTCACCCCTCCACTTT. This gives the protein CASGDPKGARSPLHF.

Worth noting for this clone: With a far larger clone one base away, a read error is the likely cause. The chain employs TRBV4-3 and TRBJ2-7; D is possibly TRBD2 (5 bases). Germline loops: CDR1 LGHNA, CDR2 YSLEER. This CDR3 contains 15 residues. The CDR3 coding sequence is TGCGCCAGCAGCCAAGATATCCGGGGTTCTGACGACCAGTACTTC. Residues: CASSQDIRGSDDQYF.

The rearrangement joins TRBV11-2 to TRBJ2-5, with 8 bases that match TRBD1. The CDR3 consists of 15 residues. V lost 1 base, J lost 1 base, and 2 bases stayed unmatched. The germline CDR1 and CDR2 sequences are SGHAT and FQNNGV. The CDR3: CASSLGQGAQETQYF. In DNA, the CDR3 is TGTGCCAGCAGCTTAGGGCAGGGGGCCCAAGAGACCCAGTACTTC.

The V and J genes are TRBV7-9 and TRBJ1-1; no clear D. Germline V CDR1 and CDR2: SEHNR, FQNEAQ (reference sequence). V lost 1 base to trimming and J lost 1 base, with 10 bases between them. The CDR3 runs to 15 residues. The CDR3 protein is CASSLVGSGNTEAFF. The CDR3 DNA sequence: TGTGCCAGCAGCTTAGTGGGTTCAGGGAACACTGAAGCTTTCTTT.

The chain links TRBV25-1 to TRBJ2-7; D call uncertain. This CDR3 has 12 amino acids. V was pared by 2 bases and J by 2 bases, with 4 bases between. Germline CDR1 reads MGHDK; CDR2 reads SYGVNS. CDR3 sequence: CASSERAYEQYF. The DNA for the CDR3 is TGTGCCAGCAGTGAACGGGCCTACGAGCAGTACTTC.

Only one count was recorded for this clone. The CDR3 is CASSERTGDYGYTF. The CDR3, as DNA: TGTGCCAGCAGTGAGAGGACAGGGGACTATGGCTACACCTTC. The chain is built from TRBV6-1 and TRBJ1-2, with 9 bases fitting TRBD1. Trimming at V came to 3 bases and at J to 3 bases, leaving 2 bases not matched to a gene. The CDR3 sequence is 14 residues long. The V gene's germline CDR1 is MNHNS and CDR2 SASEGT.

This clone was detected only a few times. The chain carries TRBV4-3 and TRBJ1-2, with D maybe TRBD1 (6 bases). V was shortened by 3 bases and J by 6 bases, with 11 bases between the two germline ends. Per the germline V gene, CDR1 is LGHNA and CDR2 is YSLEER. The CDR3 has 13 amino acids. CDR3 nucleotide sequence: TGCGCCAGCAGCCAGCAGGGGTCGGATGGCTACACCTTC. This encodes CASSQQGSDGYTF.

V is TRBV6-5 and J is TRBJ1-2, with D tentatively TRBD1 (5 bases). The V end was cut by 6 bases, the J end by 8 bases, with 22 bases between. The CDR3 runs to 15 residues. Germline V gene sequence: CDR1 MNHEY, CDR2 SVGAGI. The CDR3 protein is CASRPPGSGAAGYTF. The CDR3 nucleotides are TGTGCCAGCAGACCGCCGGGCTCTGGGGCAGCGGGCTACACCTTC.

This chain connects TRBV19 to TRBJ1-1, with a weak D call TRBD1 (5 bases). Germline CDR1 LNHDA, CDR2 SQIVND (reference sequence). The CDR3 is made up of 15 amino acids. V dropped 4 bases and J dropped 1 base, with 13 bases sitting between them. CDR3 amino acids: CASSTYGTANTEAFF. CDR3 sequence (DNA): TGTGCCAGTAGTACCTATGGGACTGCGAACACTGAAGCTTTCTTT.

The sample holds one count of this clone. The V gene is TRBV9, the J gene TRBJ1-1; TRBD1 might be the D (6 bases). The V end was cut by 0 bases, the J end by 4 bases, with 13 bases between. Germline values: CDR1 SGDLS, CDR2 YYNGEE. The length of the CDR3 is 15 residues. In DNA, the CDR3 is TGTGCCAGCAGCGTAGACGTGGGAGGGGGCACTGAAGCTTTCTTT. Translated, it gives CASSVDVGGGTEAFF.

V gene TRBV18 combines with J gene TRBJ2-7; 7 bases match TRBD1. Germline assignment: CDR1 KGHSH and CDR2 LQKENI. There are 14 residues in the CDR3. The V segment lost 4 bases and the J segment 3 bases; nucleotides outside the gene matches: 6. The CDR3 nucleotides read TGTGCCAGCTCACTCTACAGGGGCTTCTACGAGCAGTACTTC. Residues: CASSLYRGFYEQYF.

CDR3 DNA sequence: TGCGCCAGCAGCCAAGCTCCGGGACAAAAATACAATGAGCAGTTCTTC. Protein sequence: CASSQAPGQKYNEQFF. This chain links TRBV4-1 with TRBJ2-1; D might be TRBD1 (6 bases). The V end was cut by 1 base, the J end by 4 bases, with 14 bases between. The CDR3 totals 16 residues. CDR1 is MGHRA and CDR2 is YSYEKL in the germline V gene.

The chain uses TRBV21-1 and TRBJ1-5. TRBV21-1 is a pseudogene locus. This CDR3 spans 18 amino acids. The chain's CDR3 is CASSLPGGRPLTNQPQHF. The CDR3, as DNA: TGTGCCAGCAGCCTACCCGGGGGGAGACCCCTAACGAATCAGCCCCAGCATTTT.

V and J are TRBV6-1 and TRBJ1-4; 10 nucleotides match TRBD1. The V and J ends lost 4 bases and 0 bases, in that order; junction bases with no gene match: 2. CDR1 is MNHNS and CDR2 is SASEGT in the germline V gene. This CDR3 is built from 16 residues. This CDR3 is CASSGGTGATNEKLFF. The CDR3, as DNA: TGTGCCAGCAGTGGAGGGACAGGGGCAACTAATGAAAAACTGTTTTTT.

This clone was observed once. The V gene is TRBV7-2, the J gene TRBJ2-4; possible D gene TRBD1, 6 bases. The CDR3 spans 12 residues. Germline V gene data show CDR1 as SGHTA and CDR2 as FQGNSA. The V end was cut by 3 bases, the J end by 13 bases, with 13 bases between. The CDR3 DNA reads as TGTGCCAGCAGCTTGGGGTACAGGGTACAGTACTTC. Amino acid sequence: CASSLGYRVQYF.